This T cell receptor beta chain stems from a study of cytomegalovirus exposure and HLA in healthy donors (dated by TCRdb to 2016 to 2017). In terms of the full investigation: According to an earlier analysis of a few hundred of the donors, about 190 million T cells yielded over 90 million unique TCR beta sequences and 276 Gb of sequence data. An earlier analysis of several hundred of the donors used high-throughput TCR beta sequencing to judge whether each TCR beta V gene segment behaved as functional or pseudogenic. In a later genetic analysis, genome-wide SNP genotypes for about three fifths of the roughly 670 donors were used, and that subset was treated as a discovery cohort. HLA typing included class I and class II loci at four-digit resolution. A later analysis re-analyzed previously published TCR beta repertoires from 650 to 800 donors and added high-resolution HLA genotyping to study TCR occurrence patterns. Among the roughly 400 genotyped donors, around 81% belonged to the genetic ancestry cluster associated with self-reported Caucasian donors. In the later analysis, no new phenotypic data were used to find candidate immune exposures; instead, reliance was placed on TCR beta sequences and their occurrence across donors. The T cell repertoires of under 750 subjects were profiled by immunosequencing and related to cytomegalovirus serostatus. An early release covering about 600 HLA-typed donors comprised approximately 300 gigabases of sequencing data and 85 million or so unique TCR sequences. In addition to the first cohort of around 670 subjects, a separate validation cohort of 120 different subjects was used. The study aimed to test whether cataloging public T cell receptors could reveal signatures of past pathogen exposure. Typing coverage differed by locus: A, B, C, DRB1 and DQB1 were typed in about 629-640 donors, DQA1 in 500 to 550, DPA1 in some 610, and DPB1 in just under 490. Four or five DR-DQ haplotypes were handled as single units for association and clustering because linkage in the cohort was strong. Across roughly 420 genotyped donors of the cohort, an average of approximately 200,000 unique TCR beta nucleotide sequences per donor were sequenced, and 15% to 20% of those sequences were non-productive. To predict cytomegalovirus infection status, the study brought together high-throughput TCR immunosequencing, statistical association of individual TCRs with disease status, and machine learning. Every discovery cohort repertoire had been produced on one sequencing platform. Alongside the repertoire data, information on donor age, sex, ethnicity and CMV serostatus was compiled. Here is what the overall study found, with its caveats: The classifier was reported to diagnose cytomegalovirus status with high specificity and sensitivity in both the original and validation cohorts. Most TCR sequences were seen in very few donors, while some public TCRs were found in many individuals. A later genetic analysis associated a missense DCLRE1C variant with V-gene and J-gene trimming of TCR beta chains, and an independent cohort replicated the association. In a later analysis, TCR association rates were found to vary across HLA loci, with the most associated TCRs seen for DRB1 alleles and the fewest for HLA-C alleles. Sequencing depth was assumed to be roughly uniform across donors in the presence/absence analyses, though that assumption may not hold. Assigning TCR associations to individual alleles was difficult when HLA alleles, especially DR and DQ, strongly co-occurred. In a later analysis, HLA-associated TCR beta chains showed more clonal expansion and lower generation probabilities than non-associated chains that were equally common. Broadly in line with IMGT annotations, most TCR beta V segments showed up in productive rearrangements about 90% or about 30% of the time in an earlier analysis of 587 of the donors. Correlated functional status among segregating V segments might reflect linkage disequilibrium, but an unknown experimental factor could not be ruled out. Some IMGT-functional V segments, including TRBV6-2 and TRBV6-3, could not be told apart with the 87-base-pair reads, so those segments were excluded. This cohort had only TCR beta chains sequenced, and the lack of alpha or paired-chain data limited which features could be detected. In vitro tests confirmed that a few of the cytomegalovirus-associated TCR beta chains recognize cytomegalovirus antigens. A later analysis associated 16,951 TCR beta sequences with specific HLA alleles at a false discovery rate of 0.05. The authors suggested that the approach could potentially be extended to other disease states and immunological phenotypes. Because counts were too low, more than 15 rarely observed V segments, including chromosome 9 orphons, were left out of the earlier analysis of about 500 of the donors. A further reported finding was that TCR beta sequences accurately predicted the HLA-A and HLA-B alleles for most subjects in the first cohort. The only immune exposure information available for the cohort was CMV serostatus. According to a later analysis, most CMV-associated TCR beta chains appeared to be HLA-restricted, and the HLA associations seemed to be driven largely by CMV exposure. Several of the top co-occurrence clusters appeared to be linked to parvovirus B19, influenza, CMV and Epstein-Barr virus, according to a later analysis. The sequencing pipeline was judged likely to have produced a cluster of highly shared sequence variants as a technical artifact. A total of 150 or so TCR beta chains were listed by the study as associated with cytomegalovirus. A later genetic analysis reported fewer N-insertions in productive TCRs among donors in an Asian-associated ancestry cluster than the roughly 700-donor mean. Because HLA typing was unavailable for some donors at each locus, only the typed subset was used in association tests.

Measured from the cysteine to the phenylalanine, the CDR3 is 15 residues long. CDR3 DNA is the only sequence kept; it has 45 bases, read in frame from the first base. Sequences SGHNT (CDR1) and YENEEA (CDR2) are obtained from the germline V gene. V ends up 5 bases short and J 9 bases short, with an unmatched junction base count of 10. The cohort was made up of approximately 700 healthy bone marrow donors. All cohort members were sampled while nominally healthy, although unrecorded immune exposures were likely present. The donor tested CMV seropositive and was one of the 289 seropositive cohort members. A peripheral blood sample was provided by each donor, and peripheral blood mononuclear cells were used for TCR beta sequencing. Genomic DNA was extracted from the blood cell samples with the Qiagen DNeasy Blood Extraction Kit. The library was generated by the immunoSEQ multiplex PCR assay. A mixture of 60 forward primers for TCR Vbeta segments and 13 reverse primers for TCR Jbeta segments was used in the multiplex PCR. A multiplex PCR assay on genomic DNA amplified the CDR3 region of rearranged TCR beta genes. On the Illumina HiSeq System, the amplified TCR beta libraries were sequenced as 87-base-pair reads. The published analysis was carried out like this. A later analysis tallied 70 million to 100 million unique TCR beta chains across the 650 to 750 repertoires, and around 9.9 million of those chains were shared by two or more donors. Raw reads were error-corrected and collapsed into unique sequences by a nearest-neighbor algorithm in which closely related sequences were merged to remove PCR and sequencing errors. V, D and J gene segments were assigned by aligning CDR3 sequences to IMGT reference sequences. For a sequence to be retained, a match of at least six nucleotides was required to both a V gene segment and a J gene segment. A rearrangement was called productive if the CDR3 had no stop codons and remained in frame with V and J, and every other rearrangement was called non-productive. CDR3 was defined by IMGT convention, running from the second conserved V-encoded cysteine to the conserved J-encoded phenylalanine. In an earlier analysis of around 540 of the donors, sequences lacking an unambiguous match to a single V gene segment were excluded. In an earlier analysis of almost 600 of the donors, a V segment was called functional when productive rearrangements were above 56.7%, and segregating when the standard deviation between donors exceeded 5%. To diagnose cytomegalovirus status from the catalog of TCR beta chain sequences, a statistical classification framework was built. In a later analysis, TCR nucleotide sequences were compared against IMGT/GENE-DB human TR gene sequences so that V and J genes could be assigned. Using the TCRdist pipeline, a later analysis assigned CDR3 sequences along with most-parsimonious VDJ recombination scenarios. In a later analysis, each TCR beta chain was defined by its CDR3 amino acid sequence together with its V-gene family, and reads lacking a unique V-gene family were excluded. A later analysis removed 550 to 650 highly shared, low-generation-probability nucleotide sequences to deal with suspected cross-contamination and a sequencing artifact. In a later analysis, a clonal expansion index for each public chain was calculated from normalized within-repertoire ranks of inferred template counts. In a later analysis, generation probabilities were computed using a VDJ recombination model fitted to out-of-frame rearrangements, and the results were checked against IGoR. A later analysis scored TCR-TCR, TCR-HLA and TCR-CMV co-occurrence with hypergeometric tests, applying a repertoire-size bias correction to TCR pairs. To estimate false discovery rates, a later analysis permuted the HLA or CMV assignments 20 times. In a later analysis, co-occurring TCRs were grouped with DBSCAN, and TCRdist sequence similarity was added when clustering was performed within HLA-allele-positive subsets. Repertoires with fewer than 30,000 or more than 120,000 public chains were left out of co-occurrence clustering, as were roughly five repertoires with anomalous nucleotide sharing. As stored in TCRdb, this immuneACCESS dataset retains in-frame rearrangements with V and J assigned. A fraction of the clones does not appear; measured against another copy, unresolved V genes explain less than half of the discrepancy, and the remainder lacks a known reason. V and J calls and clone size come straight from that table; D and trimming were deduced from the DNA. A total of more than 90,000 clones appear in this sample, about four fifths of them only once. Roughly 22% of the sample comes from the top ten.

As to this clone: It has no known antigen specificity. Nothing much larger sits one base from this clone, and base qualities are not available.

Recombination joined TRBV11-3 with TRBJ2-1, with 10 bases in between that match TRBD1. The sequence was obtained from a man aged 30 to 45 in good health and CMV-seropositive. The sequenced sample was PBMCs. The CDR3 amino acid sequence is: CASSALTGGLGEQFF. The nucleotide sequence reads TGTGCCAGCAGCGCGCTGACAGGGGGCTTGGGTGAGCAGTTCTTC.